The clone carrying this T cell receptor (beta chain) appeared a few times. Using immunoSEQ multiplex PCR, the repertoire was profiled, and TCRdb retains in-frame clones only, with some absent. The sample records 60,000 or so clones, 90% being singletons. These data originate in a study of T cell changes during pregnancy in multiple sclerosis. V trimming: 5 bases; J trimming: 9 bases; junction bases outside the gene matches: 16. The CDR3 covers 15 residues. Germline values: CDR1 SGHNT, CDR2 YYREEE (reference sequence). This sequence was found in a female donor in good health, enrolled as a control in a pregnancy study. The chain carries TRBV5-4 and TRBJ1-1; TRBD1 agrees at 7 bases. The starting material was peripheral blood, obtained in the second trimester of pregnancy. The CDR3 is CASRGFGQEVHKAFF. CDR3 DNA sequence: TGTGCCAGCAGGGGATTCGGACAGGAAGTACACAAAGCTTTCTTT.